The 30 T cell receptor beta chains listed next were all sequenced from one sample in a study of cytomegalovirus exposure and HLA in healthy donors. PCR was performed using 60 Vbeta and 13 Jbeta primers. The assay was immunoSEQ multiplex PCR, and TCRdb's table has in-frame clones only and misses some. The data hold roughly 100,000 clones, with roughly 83% observed a single time. The sample was PBMCs. The receptor source for this set is a man aged 40-55 years in good health and CMV-seronegative.

The chain carries TRBV11-2 and TRBJ1-1; no firm D call. This CDR3 has 16 residues. V was trimmed by 5 bases and J by 2 bases, leaving 18 bases between them. Germline values: CDR1 SGHAT, CDR2 FQNNGV. The CDR3 loop reads CASSPSGGRINTEAFF. CDR3 sequence (DNA): TGTGCCAGCAGCCCATCGGGAGGCAGGATAAACACTGAAGCTTTCTTT.

This clone appeared once. The identical CDR3 is also encoded by other nucleotide sequences in the sample. J is TRBJ2-2 and V is TRBV4-3, with D possibly matching TRBD2 (7 bases). Germline lookup yields CDR1 LGHNA and CDR2 YSLEER. There are 18 residues in the CDR3. Trimming left V 3 bases short and J 5 bases short, with 22 bases between. CDR3 loop: CASSQDLAGAVKTGELFF. The CDR3 nucleotides read TGCGCCAGCAGCCAGGATTTGGCGGGGGCGGTAAAAACCGGGGAGCTGTTTTTT.

The chain couples TRBV2 to TRBJ1-2; 7 bases agree with TRBD1. The germline V gene encodes CDR1 SNHLY and CDR2 FYNNEI. Unmatched junction bases numbered 8, after V lost 11 bases and J lost 8 bases. The CDR3 runs 11 residues. The CDR3 loop reads CALGTVEGYTF. The CDR3 coding sequence is TGTGCCCTTGGGACAGTTGAGGGCTACACCTTC.

The chain uses TRBV9 and TRBJ2-2; D gene ambiguous. V lost 7 bases, J lost 6 bases, and 13 bases lay in between. The length of the CDR3 is 13 residues. Germline V gene lookup returns CDR1 SGDLS and CDR2 YYNGEE. The CDR3 coding sequence is TGTGCCAGCGGGTATTCGAGGCCCGGGGAGCTGTTTTTT. Its translation is CASGYSRPGELFF. The whole variable domain, remainder taken from reference TRBV9 and TRBJ2-2, is DSGVTQTPKHLITATGQRVTLRCSPRSGDLSVYWYQQSLDQGLQFLIQYYNGEERAKGNILERFSAQQFPDLHSELNLSSLELGDSALYFCASGYSRPGELFFGEGSRLTVL.

V is TRBV30 and J is TRBJ2-3; a weak D match, TRBD2 (5 bases). Germline-derived CDR1 and CDR2 are GTSNPN and SVGIG (reference sequence). The ends were cut back, 4 bases at V and 1 base at J, with 6 bases in the middle. CDR3 length equals 12 residues. The CDR3 bases are TGTGCCTGGAACGGGGGCACAGATACGCAGTATTTT. Translated: CAWNGGTDTQYF.

J is TRBJ1-5 and V is TRBV5-4; D is unclear. The CDR3 totals 14 residues. V was clipped by 4 bases and J by 4 bases, with 12 bases between them. CDR1 is SGHNT, CDR2 YYREEE, per germline (reference sequence). CDR3 sequence: CASSESGVNQPQHF. CDR3 sequence (DNA): TGTGCCAGCAGCGAATCAGGTGTGAATCAGCCCCAGCATTTT.

This clone has only a few counts. The chain employs TRBV5-6 and TRBJ2-1; D gene uncertain. The CDR3 spans 16 residues. The ends were cut back, 5 bases at V and 0 bases at J, with 15 bases in the middle. Germline loops: CDR1 SGHDT, CDR2 YYEEEE. Here the CDR3 reads CASSFGGPSSYNEQFF. The DNA of the CDR3 is TGTGCCAGCAGTTTCGGTGGTCCGAGCTCCTACAATGAGCAGTTCTTC.

The rearrangement links TRBV5-1 to TRBJ2-5, with TRBD1 as a possible D gene (5 bases). V lost 0 bases, J lost 12 bases, and 12 bases lay in between. The CDR3 is 12 residues long. Germline V gene data show CDR1 as SGHRS and CDR2 as YFSETQ. CDR3 residues: CASSLDLGRKYF. As DNA, the CDR3 is TGCGCCAGCAGCTTGGATTTGGGGCGCAAGTACTTC.

The chain couples TRBV27 to TRBJ2-7; TRBD2 matches 10 bases. With 7 bases clipped from V and 5 bases from J, the junction kept 8 bases outside the gene matches. The CDR3 length is 14 residues. Germline loops: CDR1 MNHEY, CDR2 SMNVEV (reference sequence). DNA for the CDR3: TGTGCCAGCACCCTAATAGCGGGGGGCGACGAGCAGTACTTC. Translated, it gives CASTLIAGGDEQYF.

The genes are TRBV9 and TRBJ2-1; 14 bases are shared with TRBD2. Trimming removed 3 bases from V and 1 base from J; junction bases left unmatched: 9. The CDR3 has 19 residues. Germline assignment: CDR1 SGDLS and CDR2 YYNGEE. The CDR3: CASSARLAGGPRSYNEQFF. The CDR3 region has the DNA TGTGCCAGCAGCGCCCGACTAGCGGGGGGGCCTCGGTCCTACAATGAGCAGTTCTTC.

The V gene is TRBV6-5, the J gene TRBJ2-3, with a weak D call TRBD1 (6 bases). The length of the CDR3 is 13 residues. Trimming cost V 6 bases and J 10 bases, with 17 bases left between them. Germline lookup yields CDR1 MNHEY and CDR2 SVGAGI. CDR3 amino acids: CASRNIMDSAQYF. In DNA form, the CDR3 reads TGTGCCAGCAGAAATATAATGGACAGCGCGCAGTATTTT.

In its sample, this clone was seen a few times. The chain joins TRBV11-2 to TRBJ2-7; TRBD2 agrees at 9 bases. J was trimmed by 2 bases and V by 4 bases; bases with no gene match: 6. Germline V lookup: CDR1 SGHAT, CDR2 FQNNGV. The CDR3 is 15 amino acids. In DNA, the CDR3 is TGTGCCAGCAGCTCTCTAGCGGGGCTTACCTACGAGCAGTACTTC. As protein: CASSSLAGLTYEQYF.

This clone was observed a single time. The chain joins TRBV6-4 to TRBJ1-6; a weak D match, TRBD1 (5 bases). The V gene lost 6 bases and the J gene lost 0 bases, with 9 bases spanning the gap. The CDR3 is made up of 15 amino acids. Germline assignment: CDR1 MRHNA and CDR2 SNTAGT. Here the CDR3 DNA reads TGTGCCAGCAGGGACACCAGCTCCTATAATTCACCCCTCCACTTT. Translation: CASRDTSSYNSPLHF.

This chain uses TRBV19 with TRBJ1-1; 7 bases fit TRBD1. After removal of 7 bases from V and 5 bases from J, the junction contained 7 bases not matched to a gene. Germline-derived CDR1 and CDR2 are LNHDA and SQIVND (reference sequence). The length of the CDR3 is 13 residues. CDR3 nucleotide sequence: TGTGCCAGTACCAGAGCCAGGGGGACTGAAGCTTTCTTT. This gives the protein CASTRARGTEAFF.

This CDR3 reads CASSWSGQGHGYTF. The CDR3 bases are TGTGCCAGCAGCTGGTCGGGACAGGGACATGGCTACACCTTC. The V call is TRBV6-5, the J call TRBJ1-2; 9 positions agree with TRBD1. Germline lookup yields CDR1 MNHEY and CDR2 SVGAGI. Germline trimming cut 6 bases from V and 6 bases from J; bases unmatched to any gene: 8. The CDR3 is 14 amino acids.

This clone was seen more than once but under ten times. The V call is TRBV6-6, the J call TRBJ1-1; D remains unclear. V was clipped by 6 bases and J by 0 bases, with 11 bases between them. The germline V gene has CDR1 MNHNY and CDR2 SVGAGI (reference sequence). This CDR3 comprises 14 residues. DNA of the CDR3: TGTGCCAGCAGGCGGGAAATGATGAACACTGAAGCTTTCTTT. It translates to CASRREMMNTEAFF.

The V call is TRBV4-1, the J call TRBJ2-7; 8 nucleotides align to TRBD2. The junction had 3 bases not matched to a gene; V was cut back by 6 bases and J by 2 bases. From germline, CDR1 is MGHRA and CDR2 YSYEKL. The CDR3 has 13 residues. CDR3 nucleotides: TGCGCCAGCAGTCTGACTAGCGCCTACGAGCAGTACTTC. It encodes CASSLTSAYEQYF.

V usage is TRBV9 and J usage is TRBJ2-1; the match to TRBD2 covers 12 bases. V was clipped by 2 bases and J by 8 bases; unmatched bases: 8. This CDR3 spans 16 amino acids. Germline CDR1 is SGDLS and CDR2 is YYNGEE. CDR3 DNA: TGTGCCAGCAGCGTTGGACTAGCGGGGAGCTGGGATGAGCAGTTCTTC. Translating gives CASSVGLAGSWDEQFF.

The chain has TRBV19 and TRBJ2-7; D ambiguous. The CDR3 is made up of 14 amino acids. V was pared by 3 bases and J by 5 bases, with 14 bases between. Germline V gives CDR1 LNHDA, CDR2 SQIVND (reference sequence). The CDR3 region has the DNA TGTGCCAGTAGTATCCGCGGCGCTTCCCACGAGCAGTACTTC. Translation gives CASSIRGASHEQYF. Full variable domain (remainder filled in from reference TRBV19 and TRBJ2-7): DGGITQSPKYLFRKEGQNVTLSCEQNLNHDAMYWYRQDPGQGLRLIYYSQIVNDFQKGDIAEGYSVSREKKESFPLTVTSAQKNPTAFYLCASSIRGASHEQYFGPGTRLTVT.

The chain uses TRBV7-3 and TRBJ1-1; D uncertain. Germline CDR1 and CDR2: SGHTA and FQGTGA. V was cut by 4 bases and J by 3 bases, with 9 bases left in between. The CDR3 runs 13 residues. This CDR3 reads CASSSTPDTEAFF. In nucleotides, the CDR3 is TGTGCCAGCAGCTCGACACCCGACACTGAAGCTTTCTTT.

This clone was found once. The gene calls are TRBV12-5 and TRBJ2-5; D not certain. The CDR3 length is 13 residues. V was pared by 0 bases and J by 5 bases, with 7 bases between. CDR1 and CDR2 (germline): LGHNT, FRNRAP. CDR3 amino acids: CASGLVNAETQYF. In nucleotides, the CDR3 is TGTGCTAGTGGTTTGGTAAACGCGGAGACCCAGTACTTC.

CDR3 sequence: CASSPLLQGVNSPLHF. As DNA, the CDR3 is TGTGCCAGCTCACCACTTTTACAGGGAGTTAATTCACCCCTCCACTTT. The rearrangement links TRBV18 to TRBJ1-6; a possible D gene is TRBD1 (6 bases). The CDR3 spans 16 residues. The V gene's germline CDR1 is KGHSH and CDR2 LQKENI. The ends were cut back, 1 base at V and 6 bases at J, with 13 bases in the middle.

The V call is TRBV7-2, the J call TRBJ2-1; maybe TRBD1 (6 bases). CDR3 length: 16 amino acids. Trimming removed 1 base from V and 8 bases from J, with 18 bases in between. From germline, CDR1 is SGHTA and CDR2 FQGNSA. CDR3: CASSLDIGAGAYEQFF. Here the CDR3 DNA reads TGTGCCAGCAGCTTAGATATCGGGGCAGGGGCATATGAGCAGTTCTTC.

The CDR3 sequence: CSATQGGEKLFF. CDR3 DNA sequence: TGCAGCGCTACTCAGGGGGGTGAAAAACTGTTTTTT. The chain employs TRBV29-1 and TRBJ1-4; 7 positions match TRBD1. The trim removed 7 bases at V and 7 bases at J, leaving 6 bases unmatched. There are 12 residues in the CDR3. Germline CDR1 reads SQVTM; CDR2 reads ANQGSEA.

The chain couples TRBV19 to TRBJ1-3; D gene ambiguous. Germline V lookup: CDR1 LNHDA, CDR2 SQIVND (reference sequence). The CDR3 extends over 13 amino acids. With 8 bases removed from V and 0 bases from J, the gap between germline ends came to 8 bases. CDR3 loop: CASSVLSGNTIYF. The CDR3 DNA is TGTGCCAGTTCGGTGCTCTCTGGAAACACCATATATTTT.

Worth noting for this clone: Other DNA sequences in this specimen translate into the identical CDR3. The rearrangement links TRBV5-1 to TRBJ2-3, with 11 bases identical to TRBD1. Germline values: CDR1 SGHRS, CDR2 YFSETQ. There are 15 residues in the CDR3. V lost 3 bases, J lost 3 bases, and 3 bases stayed unmatched. The CDR3 reads CASSSGTGGTDTQYF. In nucleotides, the CDR3 is TGCGCCAGCAGCTCCGGGACAGGGGGAACAGATACGCAGTATTTT. Full variable domain (outside the CDR3, taken from reference TRBV5-1 and TRBJ2-3): KAGVTQTPRYLIKTRGQQVTLSCSPISGHRSVSWYQQTPGQGLQFLFEYFSETQRNKGNFPGRFSGRQFSNSRSEMNVSTLELGDSALYLCASSSGTGGTDTQYFGPGTRLTVL.

This clone was seen only a few times. The chain recombines TRBV19 with TRBJ2-7; D perhaps matches TRBD2 (6 bases). The germline V gene has CDR1 LNHDA and CDR2 SQIVND (reference sequence). This CDR3 spans 13 amino acids. V was cut by 0 bases and J by 4 bases, with 7 bases left in between. The CDR3 DNA reads TGTGCCAGTAGTATAGATCGGGAGTACGAGCAGTACTTC. Translating gives CASSIDREYEQYF.

The chain is built from TRBV7-8 and TRBJ2-2; 9 nucleotides agree with TRBD2. V shed 5 bases and J 5 bases; nucleotides not matched to a gene: 6. There are 15 residues in the CDR3. Germline V gene sequence: CDR1 SGHVS, CDR2 FQNEAQ. The CDR3 nucleotides are TGTGCCAGCAGCCCGCGGGGGGGCCGAACCGGGGAGCTGTTTTTT. Residues: CASSPRGGRTGELFF. The full variable domain, in which reference TRBV7-8 and TRBJ2-2 provide the parts outside the CDR3, is GAGVSQSPRYKVAKRGQDVALRCDPISGHVSLFWYQQALGQGPEFLTYFQNEAQLDKSGLPSDRFFAERPEGSVSTLKIQRTQQEDSAVYLCASSPRGGRTGELFFGEGSRLTVL.

Comments on this clone: Mismatch with germline at one junction end may stem from a read error. The CDR3 loop reads CASRIGSSGANVLTF. CDR3 DNA: TGTGCCAGTAGAATAGGGAGCTCTGGGGCCAACGTCCTGACTTTC. This chain links TRBV19 with TRBJ2-6; D may be TRBD2 (5 bases). The germline V gene encodes CDR1 LNHDA and CDR2 SQIVND (reference sequence). The CDR3 runs 15 residues.

This chain links TRBV29-1 with TRBJ2-7, with TRBD1 identical over 10 bases. The germline CDR1 and CDR2 sequences are SQVTM and ANQGSEA. Losses at the gene ends were 6 bases for V and 0 bases for J; bases not matched to a gene: 5. This CDR3 has 14 amino acids. The CDR3 protein is CSVRTGGNSYEQYF. The CDR3 coding sequence is TGCAGCGTACGGACAGGGGGTAACTCCTACGAGCAGTACTTC.